This T cell receptor beta chain was captured by sequencing in a study of blood T cell repertoires in COVID-19. Clones were read by immunoSEQ multiplex PCR, and TCRdb kept only the in-frame ones, dropping some. The sample holds about 95,000 clones, 89% seen once. CDR1 is MNHEY and CDR2 is SVGAGI in the germline V gene. V lost 2 bases and J lost 4, with 9 bases in between. The CDR3 runs 13 residues. The J gene is TRBJ2-7, the V gene TRBV6-5; D not certain. The TCR originated in a man between 45 and 60 years old with COVID-19, enrolled during active disease. What was sequenced was peripheral blood. CDR3 DNA: TGTGCCAGCAGTTACGGGCAGCTTTACGAGCAGTACTTC. Translated, it gives CASSYGQLYEQYF.